The 5 T cell receptor beta chains reported below all come from one sample, sequenced in a study of blood T cell repertoires in COVID-19. Profiling relied on immunoSEQ multiplex PCR, and the TCRdb table lists in-frame clones only, not all of them. Of under 85,000 clones detected, roughly 84% appear once; the ten largest clones hold roughly 4%. The specimen sequenced was peripheral blood. The receptors were gathered from a man aged 50-59 years with acute or convalescent COVID-19.

This clone occurred a few times. The chain links TRBV3-1 (or the pseudogene TRBV3-2) to TRBJ1-2; possibly TRBD1 for D (6 bases). Germline values: CDR1 LGHDT, CDR2 YNNKEL (reference sequence). Trimming shortened V by 4 bases and J by 4 bases, and 13 bases separated the two germline ends. This CDR3 contains 14 residues. CDR3 region: CASSLIGTSYGYTF. CDR3 in DNA: TGTGCCAGCAGCCTCATTGGGACAAGCTATGGCTACACCTTC.

This rearrangement joins TRBV2 to TRBJ2-6; TRBD1 matches at 7 bases. V was pared by 6 bases and J by 2 bases, with 4 bases of the junction left unmatched. The CDR3 consists of 15 residues. Germline V gives CDR1 SNHLY, CDR2 FYNNEI. The CDR3 loop reads CASRNRGTGANVLTF. The CDR3, as DNA: TGTGCCAGCAGGAACAGGGGTACTGGGGCCAACGTCCTGACTTTC.

The J gene is TRBJ2-6, the V gene TRBV6-5, with TRBD1 as a possible D gene (5 bases). This CDR3 is 16 amino acids long. V was clipped by 2 bases and J by 0 bases, with 8 bases between them. Germline assignment: CDR1 MNHEY and CDR2 SVGAGI. The DNA for the CDR3 is TGTGCCAGCAGTTACGGACACATCTCTGGGGCCAACGTCCTGACTTTC. Translated: CASSYGHISGANVLTF.

This chain connects TRBV12-3 or TRBV12-4 to TRBJ2-7, with D unresolved. The CDR3 spans 12 residues. The V gene lost 6 bases and the J gene lost 6 bases, with 12 bases spanning the gap. The CDR3 region has the DNA TGTGCCAGCAGACATCCGGGTGGCGAGCAGTACTTC. Protein product: CASRHPGGEQYF.

The count of this clone is one. The rearrangement joins TRBV19 to TRBJ2-7; 8 bases fit TRBD1. The CDR3 loop spans 13 amino acids. V shed 7 bases, J shed 6 bases, and the junction held 8 bases outside the gene matches. The germline CDR1 and CDR2 sequences are LNHDA and SQIVND (reference sequence). The CDR3 loop reads CASKTTGDREQYF. CDR3 bases: TGTGCCAGTAAGACGACAGGGGACCGCGAGCAGTACTTC. Variable domain in full (rest from reference TRBV19 and TRBJ2-7): DGGITQSPKYLFRKEGQNVTLSCEQNLNHDAMYWYRQDPGQGLRLIYYSQIVNDFQKGDIAEGYSVSREKKESFPLTVTSAQKNPTAFYLCASKTTGDREQYFGPGTRLTVT.